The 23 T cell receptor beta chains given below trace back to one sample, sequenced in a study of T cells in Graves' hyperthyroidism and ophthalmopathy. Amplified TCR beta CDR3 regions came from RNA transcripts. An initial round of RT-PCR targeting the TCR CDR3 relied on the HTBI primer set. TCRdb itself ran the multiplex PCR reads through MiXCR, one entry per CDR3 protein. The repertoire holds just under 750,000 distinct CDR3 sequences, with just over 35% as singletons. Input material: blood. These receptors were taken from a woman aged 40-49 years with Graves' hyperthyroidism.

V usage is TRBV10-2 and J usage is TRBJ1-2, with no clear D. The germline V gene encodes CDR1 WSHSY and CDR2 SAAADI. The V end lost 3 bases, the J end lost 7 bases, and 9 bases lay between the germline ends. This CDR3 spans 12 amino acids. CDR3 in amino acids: CASSDWVGGYTF. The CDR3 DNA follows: TGCGCCAGCAGTGATTGGGTTGGTGGCTACACCTTC.

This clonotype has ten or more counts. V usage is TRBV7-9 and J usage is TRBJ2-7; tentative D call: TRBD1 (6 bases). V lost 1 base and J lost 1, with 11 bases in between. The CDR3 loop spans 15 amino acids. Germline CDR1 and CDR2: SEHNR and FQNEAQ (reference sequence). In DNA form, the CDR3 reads TGTGCCAGCAGCTTAGGGGGGCAGGTTTCCTACGAGCAGTACTTC. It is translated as CASSLGGQVSYEQYF.

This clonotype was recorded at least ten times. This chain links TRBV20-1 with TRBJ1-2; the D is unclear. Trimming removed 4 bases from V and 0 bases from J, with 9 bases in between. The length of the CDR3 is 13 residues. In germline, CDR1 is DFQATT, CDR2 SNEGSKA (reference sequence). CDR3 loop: CSAKAGTNYGYTF. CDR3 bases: TGCAGTGCTAAGGCGGGGACTAACTATGGCTACACCTTC.

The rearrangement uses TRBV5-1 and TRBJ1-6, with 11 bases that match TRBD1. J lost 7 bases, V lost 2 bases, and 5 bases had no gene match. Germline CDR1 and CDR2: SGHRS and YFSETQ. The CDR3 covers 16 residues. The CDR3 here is CASSLGQGARNSPLHF. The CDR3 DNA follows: TGCGCCAGCAGCTTAGGACAGGGGGCTCGGAATTCACCCCTCCACTTT.

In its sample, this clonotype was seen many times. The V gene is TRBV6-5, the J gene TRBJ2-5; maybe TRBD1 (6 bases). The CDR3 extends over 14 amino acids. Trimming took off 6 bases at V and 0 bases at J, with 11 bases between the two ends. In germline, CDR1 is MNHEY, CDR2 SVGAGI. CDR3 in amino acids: CASRYRADQETQYF. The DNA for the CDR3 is TGTGCCAGCAGGTACAGGGCCGACCAAGAGACCCAGTACTTC.

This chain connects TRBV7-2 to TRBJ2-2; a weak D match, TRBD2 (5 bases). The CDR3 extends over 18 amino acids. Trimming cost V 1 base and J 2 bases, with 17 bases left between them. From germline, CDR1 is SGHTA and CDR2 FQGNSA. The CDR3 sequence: CASSLVGPAAGNTGELFF. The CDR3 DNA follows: TGTGCCAGCAGCTTAGTGGGCCCAGCGGCTGGAAACACCGGGGAGCTGTTTTTT.

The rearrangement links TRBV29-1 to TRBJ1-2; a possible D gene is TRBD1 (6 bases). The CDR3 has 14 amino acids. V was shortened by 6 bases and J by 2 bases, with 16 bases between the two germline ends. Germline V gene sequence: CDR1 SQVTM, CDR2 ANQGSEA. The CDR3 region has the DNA TGCAGCGTCCCAGCTGGAAGGGGGAACTATGGCTACACCTTC. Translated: CSVPAGRGNYGYTF.

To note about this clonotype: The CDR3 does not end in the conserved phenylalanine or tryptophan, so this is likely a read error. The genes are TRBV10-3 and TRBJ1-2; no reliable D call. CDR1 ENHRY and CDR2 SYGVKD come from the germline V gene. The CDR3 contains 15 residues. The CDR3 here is CATSVFSGSNYGYTL. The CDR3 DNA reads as TGTGCCACCAGTGTTTTCAGTGGCAGCAACTATGGCTACACCCTC.

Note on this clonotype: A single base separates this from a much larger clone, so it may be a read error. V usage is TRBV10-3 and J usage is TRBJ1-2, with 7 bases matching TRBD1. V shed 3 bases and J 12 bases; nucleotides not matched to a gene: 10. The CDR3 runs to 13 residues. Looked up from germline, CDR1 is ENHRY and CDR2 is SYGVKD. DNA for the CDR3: TGTGCCATCAGTGACTCGACAGGGAGAGAGCACACCTTC. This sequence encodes CAISDSTGREHTF.

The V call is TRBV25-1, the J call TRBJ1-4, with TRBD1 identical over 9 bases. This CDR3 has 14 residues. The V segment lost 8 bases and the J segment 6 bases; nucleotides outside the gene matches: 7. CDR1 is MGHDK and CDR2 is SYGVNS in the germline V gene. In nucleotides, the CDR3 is TGTGCCAGCTCATGGACAGGGGATGATGAAAAACTGTTTTTT. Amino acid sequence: CASSWTGDDEKLFF.

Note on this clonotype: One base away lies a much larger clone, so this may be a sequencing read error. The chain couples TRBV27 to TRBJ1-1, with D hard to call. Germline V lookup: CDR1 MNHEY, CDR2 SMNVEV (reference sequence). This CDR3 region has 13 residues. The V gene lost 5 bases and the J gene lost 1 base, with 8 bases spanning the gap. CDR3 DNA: TGTGCCAGCAGTCCCCGACCGAACACTGAAGCTTTCTTT. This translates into CASSPRPNTEAFF.

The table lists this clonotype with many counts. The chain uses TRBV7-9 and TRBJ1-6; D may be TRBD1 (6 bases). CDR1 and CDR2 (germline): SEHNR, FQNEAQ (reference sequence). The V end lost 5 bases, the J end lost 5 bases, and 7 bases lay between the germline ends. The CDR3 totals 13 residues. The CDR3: CASSRQDNSPLHF. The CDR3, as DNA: TGTGCCAGCAGCCGACAGGATAATTCACCCCTCCACTTT.

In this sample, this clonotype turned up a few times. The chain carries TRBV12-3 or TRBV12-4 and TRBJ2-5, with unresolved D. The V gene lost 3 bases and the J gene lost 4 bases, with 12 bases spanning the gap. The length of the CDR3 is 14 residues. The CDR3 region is CASSFWGIGETQYF. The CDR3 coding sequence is TGTGCCAGCAGTTTTTGGGGTATCGGAGAGACCCAGTACTTC.

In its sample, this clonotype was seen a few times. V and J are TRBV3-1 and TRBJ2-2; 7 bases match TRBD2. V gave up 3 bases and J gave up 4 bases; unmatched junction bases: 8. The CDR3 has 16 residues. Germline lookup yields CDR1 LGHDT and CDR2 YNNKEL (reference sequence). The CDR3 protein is CASSQSLASSTGELFF. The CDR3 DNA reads TGTGCCAGCAGCCAGTCACTAGCGTCAAGCACCGGGGAGCTGTTTTTT.

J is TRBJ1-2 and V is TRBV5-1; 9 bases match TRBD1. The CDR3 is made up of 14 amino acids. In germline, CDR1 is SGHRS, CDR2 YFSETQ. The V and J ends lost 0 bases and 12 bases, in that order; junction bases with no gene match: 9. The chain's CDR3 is CASSLETGGNGHTF. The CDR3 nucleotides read TGCGCCAGCAGCTTGGAGACAGGGGGAAACGGCCACACCTTC.

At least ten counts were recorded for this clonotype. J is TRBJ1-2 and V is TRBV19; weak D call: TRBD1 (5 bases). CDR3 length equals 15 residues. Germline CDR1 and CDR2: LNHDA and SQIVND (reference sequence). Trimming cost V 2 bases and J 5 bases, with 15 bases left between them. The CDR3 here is CASSITGDFRYGYTF. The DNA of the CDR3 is TGTGCCAGTAGTATAACTGGGGACTTCCGATATGGCTACACCTTC. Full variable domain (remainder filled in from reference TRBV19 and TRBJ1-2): DGGITQSPKYLFRKEGQNVTLSCEQNLNHDAMYWYRQDPGQGLRLIYYSQIVNDFQKGDIAEGYSVSREKKESFPLTVTSAQKNPTAFYLCASSITGDFRYGYTFGSGTRLTVV.

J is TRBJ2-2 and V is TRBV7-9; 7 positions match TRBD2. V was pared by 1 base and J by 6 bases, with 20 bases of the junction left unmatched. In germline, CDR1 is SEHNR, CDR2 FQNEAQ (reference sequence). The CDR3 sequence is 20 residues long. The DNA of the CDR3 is TGTGCCAGCAGCTTAGAGGGGAGCGGGACCCCACTCAGACGCGCCGGGGAGCTGTTTTTT. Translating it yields CASSLEGSGTPLRRAGELFF. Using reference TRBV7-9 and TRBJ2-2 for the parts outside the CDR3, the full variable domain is DTGVSQNPRHKITKRGQNVTFRCDPISEHNRLYWYRQTLGQGPEFLTYFQNEAQLEKSRLLSDRFSAERPKGSFSTLEIQRTEQGDSAMYLCASSLEGSGTPLRRAGELFFGEGSRLTVL.

The DNA for the CDR3 is TGCGCCAGCAGCTCGTACCGAGGGCGCTTTGAAGCTTTCTTT. This translates into CASSSYRGRFEAFF. V and J are TRBV4-3 and TRBJ1-1, with D unresolved. The germline V gene has CDR1 LGHNA and CDR2 YSLEER. V gave up 5 bases and J gave up 7 bases, with 17 bases separating them. This CDR3 comprises 14 residues.

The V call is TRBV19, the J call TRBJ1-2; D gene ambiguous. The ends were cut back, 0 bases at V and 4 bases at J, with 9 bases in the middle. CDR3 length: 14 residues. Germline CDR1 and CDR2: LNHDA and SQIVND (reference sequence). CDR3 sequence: CASSIDRWGYGYTF. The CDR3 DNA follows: TGTGCCAGTAGTATAGATCGCTGGGGCTATGGCTACACCTTC. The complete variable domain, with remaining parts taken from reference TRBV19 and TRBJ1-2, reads DGGITQSPKYLFRKEGQNVTLSCEQNLNHDAMYWYRQDPGQGLRLIYYSQIVNDFQKGDIAEGYSVSREKKESFPLTVTSAQKNPTAFYLCASSIDRWGYGYTFGSGTRLTVV.

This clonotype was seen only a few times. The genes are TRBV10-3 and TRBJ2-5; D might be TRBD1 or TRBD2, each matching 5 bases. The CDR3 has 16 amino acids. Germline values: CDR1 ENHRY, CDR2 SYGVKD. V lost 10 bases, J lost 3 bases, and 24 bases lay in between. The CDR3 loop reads CASSRPLSGQKETQYF. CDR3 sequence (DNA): TGTGCCAGCAGCCGTCCCTTGAGCGGACAAAAAGAGACCCAGTACTTC.

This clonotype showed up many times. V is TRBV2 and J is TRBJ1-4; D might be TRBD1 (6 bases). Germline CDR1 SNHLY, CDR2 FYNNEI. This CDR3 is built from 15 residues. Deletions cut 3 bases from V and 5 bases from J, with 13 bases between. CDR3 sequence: CASSETPQGNEKLFF. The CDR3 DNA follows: TGTGCCAGCAGTGAGACCCCGCAGGGGAATGAAAAACTGTTTTTT.

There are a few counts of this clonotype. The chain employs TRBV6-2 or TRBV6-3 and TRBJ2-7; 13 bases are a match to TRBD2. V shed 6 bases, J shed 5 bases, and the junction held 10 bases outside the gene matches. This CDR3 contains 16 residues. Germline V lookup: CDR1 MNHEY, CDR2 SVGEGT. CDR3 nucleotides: TGTGCCAGCAGCAGCAAGACTAGCGGGGGGACCCACGAGCAGTACTTC. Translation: CASSSKTSGGTHEQYF.

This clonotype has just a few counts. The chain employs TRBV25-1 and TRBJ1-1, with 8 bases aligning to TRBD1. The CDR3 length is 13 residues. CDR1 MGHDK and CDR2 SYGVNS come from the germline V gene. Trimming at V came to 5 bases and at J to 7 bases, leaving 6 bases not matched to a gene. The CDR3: CASSYRGTGEAFF. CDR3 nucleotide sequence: TGTGCCAGCAGTTACCGCGGGACAGGTGAAGCTTTCTTT.